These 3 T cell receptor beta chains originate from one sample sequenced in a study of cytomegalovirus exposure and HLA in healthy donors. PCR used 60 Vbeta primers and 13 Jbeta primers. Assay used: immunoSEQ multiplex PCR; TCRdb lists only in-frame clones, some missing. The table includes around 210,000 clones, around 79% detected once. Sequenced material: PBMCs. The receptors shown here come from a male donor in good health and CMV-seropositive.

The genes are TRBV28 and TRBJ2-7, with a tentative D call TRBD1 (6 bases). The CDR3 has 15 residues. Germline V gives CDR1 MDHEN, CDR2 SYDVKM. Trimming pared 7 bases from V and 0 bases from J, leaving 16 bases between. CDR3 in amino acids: CASTSRGHPSYEQYF. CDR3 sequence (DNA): TGTGCCAGCACCTCCCGGGGACACCCCTCCTACGAGCAGTACTTC.

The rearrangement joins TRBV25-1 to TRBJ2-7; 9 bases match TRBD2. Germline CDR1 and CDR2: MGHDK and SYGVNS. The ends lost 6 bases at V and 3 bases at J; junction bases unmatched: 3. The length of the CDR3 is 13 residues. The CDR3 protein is CASRPSGDYEQYF. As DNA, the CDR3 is TGTGCCAGCAGACCTAGCGGGGACTACGAGCAGTACTTC.

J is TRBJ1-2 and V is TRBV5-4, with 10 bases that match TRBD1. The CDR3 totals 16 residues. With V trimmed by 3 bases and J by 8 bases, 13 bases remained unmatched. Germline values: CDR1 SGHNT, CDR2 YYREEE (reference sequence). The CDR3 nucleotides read TGTGCCAGCAGCTCCGGGGGGGGACAGGGGTCTGGCGGCTACACCTTC. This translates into CASSSGGGQGSGGYTF.